Described below is a single T cell receptor (beta chain) sequence and its context. This CDR3 contains 15 residues. J was trimmed by 3 bases and V by 3 bases; bases with no gene match: 5. Germline V lookup: CDR1 LGHDT, CDR2 YNNKEL (reference sequence). The sample is drawn from a study of blood T cell repertoires in COVID-19. Overall study: The samples span acute and convalescent COVID-19 from the United States, Italy and Spain. The analysed material was cDNA or gDNA that came from T cells, B-cell-depleted T cells, or PBMCs.

Sequenced by immunoSEQ multiplex PCR; TCRdb stores in-frame clones only, minus some. The sample comprises around 480,000 clones, approximately 88% of which are singletons, and 10% to 15% rests with the top ten. Followed longitudinally, the Seattle patients had been enrolled during active infection. Specimen: peripheral blood. V gene TRBV3-1 (or the pseudogene TRBV3-2) combines with J gene TRBJ1-2; 9 nucleotides line up with TRBD1. The TCR sequence derives from a woman aged 50 to 60 with COVID-19, enrolled during active disease. CDR3 protein: CASSHRTGAYYGYTF. The CDR3 bases are TGTGCCAGCAGCCATCGGACAGGGGCCTACTATGGCTACACCTTC.